Sequencing of this T cell receptor (beta chain) was carried out in a study of cytomegalovirus exposure and HLA in healthy donors. Findings and limits, study-wide: TCR beta V- and J-gene trimming was later associated with a missense DCLRE1C variant.

It was with 60 Vbeta and 13 Jbeta primers that the PCR ran. Profiled with immunoSEQ multiplex PCR; TCRdb holds only in-frame clones, not every one. The repertoire holds over 100,000 clones, around 80% seen once, with about a fifth in the top ten. As regards this clone: Its antigen is unknown.

Sequencing was carried out using PBMCs. This TCR was recovered from a man younger than 40 in good health and CMV-seropositive.

CDR3 coding DNA: TGTGCCAGCAGCTTCGGGACTAGCGGATACACCGGGGAGCTGTTTTTT. Its translation: CASSFGTSGYTGELFF. V and J are TRBV7-9 and TRBJ2-2, with 11 bases lining up with TRBD2. V was clipped by 3 bases and J by 3 bases; unmatched bases: 3. The CDR3 sequence is 16 residues long. Per germline, CDR1 SEHNR and CDR2 FQNEAQ (reference sequence).